The rows below give T cell receptor beta chains drawn from one sample of a study of T cell repertoires in cytomegalovirus infection. TCRdb independently ran MiXCR on the reads; one entry per CDR3 protein. Here the sample spans around 70,000 distinct CDR3 sequences, 3.5% to 4% being singletons. Sequencing input: PBMCs. These receptors all come from a human donor in good health (CMV status not recorded). Some clones in this sample may be carry-over from other donors' samples. The CDR3 runs from the conserved cysteine through the conserved F or W. A D gene is named only where the DNA matches it firmly. Some rows have no size entry. The others give once, few or many, or a class for an expanded clone.

D gene,J gene,V gene,clone size,CDR3 protein,CDR3 DNA
TRBD2,TRBJ2-1,TRBV7-6,many,CASSLAPSGRFDEQFF,TGTGCCAGCAGCTTAGCGCCGAGCGGGAGATTTGATGAGCAGTTCTTC
.,TRBJ2-6,TRBV7-2,.,CASSHYPPRRSHDSGANVLTF,TGTGCCAGCAGCCACTACCCTCCCCGACGGAGCCACGACTCTGGGGCCAACGTCCTGACTTTC
.,TRBJ1-1,TRBV5-4,many,CASSQPDSKREAFF,TGTGCCAGCAGCCAGCCGGACAGCAAGAGAGAAGCTTTCTTT
.,TRBJ1-5,TRBV7-3,many,CASNTREPQHF,TGTGCCAGCAATACGAGGGAGCCCCAGCATTTT
TRBD1,TRBJ1-5,TRBV20-1,many,CSASGRGNQPQHF,TGCAGTGCTAGTGGCAGGGGGAATCAGCCCCAGCATTTT
.,TRBJ2-1,TRBV7-2,many,CASNLPKNEQFF,TGTGCCAGCAACCTCCCGAAAAATGAGCAGTTCTTC
.,TRBJ2-1,TRBV27,many,CASSLVGGRGIHEQFF,TGTGCCAGCAGTTTAGTGGGCGGAAGGGGAATCCATGAGCAGTTCTTC
.,TRBJ2-1,TRBV27,many,CASSLLGGTYNEQFF,TGTGCCAGCAGCCTTTTGGGGGGCACATACAATGAGCAGTTCTTC
.,TRBJ2-1,TRBV7-2,many,CASSLEGVRRNEQFF,TGTGCCAGCAGCTTAGAGGGGGTGAGGAGAAATGAGCAGTTCTTC
TRBD2,TRBJ2-1,TRBV11-1,many,CASSFGLAGDNEQFF,TGTGCCAGCAGCTTCGGGCTAGCGGGGGACAATGAGCAGTTCTTC
TRBD1,TRBJ1-6,TRBV7-4,many,CASSLFTGEIYNSPLHF,TGTGCCAGCAGCTTATTTACAGGGGAAATCTATAATTCACCCCTCCACTTT
TRBD2,TRBJ2-7,TRBV7-2,many,CASSLALGLAGGSYEQYF,TGTGCCAGCAGCTTAGCATTAGGACTAGCGGGAGGTTCCTACGAGCAGTACTTC
TRBD2,TRBJ2-3,TRBV6-2/TRBV6-3,many,CASTPQDRGGDTQYF,TGTGCCAGCACCCCACAGGATAGGGGAGGGGATACGCAGTATTTT
.,TRBJ2-5,TRBV5-4,many,CASSLGGLPDLGETQYF,TGTGCCAGCAGCTTGGGAGGACTGCCAGACCTCGGGGAGACCCAGTACTTC